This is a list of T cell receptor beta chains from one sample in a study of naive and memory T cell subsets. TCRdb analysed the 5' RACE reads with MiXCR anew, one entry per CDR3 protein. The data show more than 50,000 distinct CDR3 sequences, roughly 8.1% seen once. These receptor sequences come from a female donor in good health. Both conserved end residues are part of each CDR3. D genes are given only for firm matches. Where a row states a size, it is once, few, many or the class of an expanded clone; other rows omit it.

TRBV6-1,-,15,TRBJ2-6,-,CASRLGGSGANVLTF,TGTGCCAGCAGGCTAGGGGGTTCTGGGGCCAACGTCCTGACTTTC
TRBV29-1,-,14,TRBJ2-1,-,CSVPTIDRYNEQFF,TGCAGCGTTCCTACAATCGACAGGTACAATGAGCAGTTCTTC
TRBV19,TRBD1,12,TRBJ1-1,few,CASRTGNTEAFF,TGTGCCAGCCGGACAGGGAACACTGAAGCTTTCTTT
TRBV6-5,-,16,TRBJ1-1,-,CASSERPGRLNTEAFF,TGTGCCAGCAGTGAAAGGCCGGGGCGACTGAACACTGAAGCTTTCTTT
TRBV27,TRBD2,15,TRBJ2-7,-,CASSLLGTRIREQYF,TGTGCCAGCAGTTTACTTGGGACTAGGATTCGCGAGCAGTACTTC
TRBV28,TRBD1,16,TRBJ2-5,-,CASSPGTDLYQETQYF,TGTGCCAGCAGCCCGGGGACAGACCTGTACCAAGAGACCCAGTACTTC
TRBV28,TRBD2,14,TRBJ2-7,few,CASIGRAGTYEQYF,TGTGCCAGCATCGGGAGGGCTGGCACGTACGAGCAGTACTTC
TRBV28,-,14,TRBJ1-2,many,CASSLGPGDYGYTF,TGTGCCAGCAGTTTAGGTCCAGGGGACTATGGCTACACCTTC
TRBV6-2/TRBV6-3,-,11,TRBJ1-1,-,CASSPDREAFF,TGTGCCAGCAGCCCTGACAGGGAAGCTTTCTTT
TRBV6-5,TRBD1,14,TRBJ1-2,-,CASSREGQTYGYTF,TGTGCCAGCAGTCGGGAGGGACAGACCTATGGCTACACCTTC
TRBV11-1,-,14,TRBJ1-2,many,CASSLSGRDYGYTF,TGTGCCAGCAGCTTATCGGGGAGGGACTATGGCTACACCTTC
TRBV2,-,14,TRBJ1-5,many,CASSEGNSNQPQHF,TGTGCCAGCAGTGAGGGGAATAGCAATCAGCCCCAGCATTTT
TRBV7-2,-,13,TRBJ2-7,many,CASSFEGGYGQYF,TGTGCCAGCAGCTTTGAAGGCGGCTATGGGCAGTACTTC
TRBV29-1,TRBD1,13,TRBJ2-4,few,CSFVTGPVDIQYF,TGCAGCTTTGTGACAGGGCCGGTGGACATTCAGTACTTC
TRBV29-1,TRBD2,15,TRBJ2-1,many,CSVAPGLAGNNEQFF,TGCAGCGTTGCCCCGGGACTAGCGGGGAATAATGAGCAGTTCTTC
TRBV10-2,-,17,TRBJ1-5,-,CASSESIVPKRNQPQHF,TGCGCCAGCAGTGAGTCAATCGTACCGAAACGCAATCAGCCCCAGCATTTT
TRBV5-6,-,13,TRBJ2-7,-,CASSFPGGDRQYF,TGTGCCAGCAGCTTCCCAGGCGGGGACCGGCAGTACTTC
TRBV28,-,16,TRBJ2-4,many,CASSPGGRVAKNIQYF,TGTGCCAGCAGCCCCGGGGGCAGGGTAGCCAAAAACATTCAGTACTTC
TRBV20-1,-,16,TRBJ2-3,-,CSARPPRVFNADTQYF,TGCAGTGCTAGACCCCCCAGGGTTTTTAATGCCGATACGCAGTATTTT
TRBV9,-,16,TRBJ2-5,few,CASSVAAGGPQETQYF,TGTGCCAGCAGCGTAGCCGCCGGGGGGCCCCAAGAGACCCAGTACTTC
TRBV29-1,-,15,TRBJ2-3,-,CSVEWWERGTDTQYF,TGCAGCGTTGAATGGTGGGAGAGAGGCACAGATACGCAGTATTTT
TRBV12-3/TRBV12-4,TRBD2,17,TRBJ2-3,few,CASSPPGLAGGRDTQYF,TGTGCCAGCAGTCCCCCGGGACTAGCGGGGGGAAGAGATACGCAGTATTTT
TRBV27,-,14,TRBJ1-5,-,CATSHGFLDQPQHF,TGTGCCACCTCACATGGCTTCCTGGATCAGCCCCAGCATTTT
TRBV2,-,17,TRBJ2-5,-,CASSPEERYLPRETQYF,TGTGCCAGCAGTCCGGAGGAGCGGTACCTGCCCCGGGAGACCCAGTACTTC
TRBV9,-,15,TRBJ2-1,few,CASSPRTTNHNEQFF,TGTGCCAGCAGCCCCAGGACTACCAACCACAATGAGCAGTTCTTC
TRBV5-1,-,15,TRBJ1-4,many,CASSFQAAAGEKLFF,TGCGCCAGCAGCTTTCAAGCCGCGGCAGGTGAAAAACTGTTTTTT
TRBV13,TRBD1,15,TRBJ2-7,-,CASSFLDRGEHEQYF,TGTGCCAGCAGCTTCCTGGACAGGGGCGAGCACGAGCAGTACTTC
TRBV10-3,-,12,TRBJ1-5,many,CATKAGNQPQHF,TGTGCCACCAAGGCCGGCAATCAGCCCCAGCATTTT
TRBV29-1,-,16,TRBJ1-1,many,CSVEDIGAGTNTEAFF,TGCAGCGTTGAAGATATTGGGGCGGGCACGAACACTGAAGCTTTCTTT
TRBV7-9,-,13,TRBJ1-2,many,CASSLVVLDGYTF,TGTGCCAGCAGCTTAGTGGTTTTGGATGGCTACACCTTC
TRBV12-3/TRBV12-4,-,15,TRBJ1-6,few,CASSLVGQYNSPLHF,TGTGCCAGCAGTTTAGTCGGCCAGTATAATTCACCCCTCCACTTT
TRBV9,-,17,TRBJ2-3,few,CASSVAVKGVSTDTQYF,TGTGCCAGCAGCGTAGCTGTTAAAGGAGTTTCCACAGATACGCAGTATTTT
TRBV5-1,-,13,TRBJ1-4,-,CASSPTGDEKLFF,TGCGCCAGCAGCCCTACAGGTGATGAAAAACTGTTTTTT
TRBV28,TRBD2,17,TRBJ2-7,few,CASSFPAGAGGPREQYF,TGTGCCAGCAGTTTCCCCGCCGGGGCGGGAGGGCCTAGGGAGCAGTACTTC
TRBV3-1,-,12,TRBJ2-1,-,CASSQVGSEQFF,TGTGCCAGCAGCCAAGTCGGGAGTGAGCAGTTCTTC
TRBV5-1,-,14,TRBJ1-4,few,CASRPQATNEKLFF,TGCGCCAGCAGACCTCAGGCGACTAATGAAAAACTGTTTTTT
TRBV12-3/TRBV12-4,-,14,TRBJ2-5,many,CASSFRYTQETQYF,TGTGCCAGCAGTTTTCGGTATACCCAAGAGACCCAGTACTTC
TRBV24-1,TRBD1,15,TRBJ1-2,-,CATSGTGTANYGYTF,TGTGCCACCAGTGGCACCGGGACAGCTAACTATGGCTACACCTTC
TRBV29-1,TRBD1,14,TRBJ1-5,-,CSVASGTGNQPQHF,TGCAGCGTTGCCTCCGGGACAGGCAATCAGCCCCAGCATTTT
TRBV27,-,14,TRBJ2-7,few,CASSRLPGIYEQYF,TGTGCCAGCAGTCGGTTGCCGGGGATTTACGAGCAGTACTTC
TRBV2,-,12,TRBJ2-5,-,CASGQGRETQYF,TGTGCTTCCGGGCAGGGAAGGGAGACCCAGTACTTC
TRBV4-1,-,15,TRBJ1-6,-,CASSQDGQGYSPLHF,TGCGCCAGCAGCCAAGATGGGCAGGGCTACTCACCCCTCCACTTT
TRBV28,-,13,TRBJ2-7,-,CASSLGSRYEQYF,TGTGCCAGCAGCCTAGGGTCTCGCTACGAGCAGTACTTC
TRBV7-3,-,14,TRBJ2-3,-,CASSLTWGTDTQYF,TGTGCCAGCAGCTTAACGTGGGGCACAGATACGCAGTATTTT
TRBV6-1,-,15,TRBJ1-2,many,CASSEHSMGSYGYTF,TGTGCCAGCAGTGAACACAGTATGGGTTCCTATGGCTACACCTTC
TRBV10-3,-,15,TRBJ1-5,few,CAISEAQANNQPQHF,TGTGCCATCAGTGAGGCACAGGCAAACAATCAGCCCCAGCATTTT
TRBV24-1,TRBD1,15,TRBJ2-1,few,CATSRGDRLGDEQFF,TGTGCCACCAGCAGGGGGGACAGGCTTGGCGATGAGCAGTTCTTC
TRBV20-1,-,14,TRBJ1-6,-,CSARRAQGSSPLHF,TGCAGTGCTAGGAGGGCTCAAGGGAGTTCACCCCTCCACTTT
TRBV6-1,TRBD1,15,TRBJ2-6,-,CASRTGGSGANVLTF,TGTGCCAGCAGAACAGGGGGCTCTGGGGCCAACGTCCTGACTTTC
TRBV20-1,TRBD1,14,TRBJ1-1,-,CSAEKTGENTEAFF,TGCAGTGCCGAAAAAACAGGGGAGAACACTGAAGCTTTCTTT
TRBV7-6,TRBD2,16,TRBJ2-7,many,CASSLAGTSGGHEQYF,TGTGCCAGCAGCTTAGCGGGAACTAGCGGGGGCCACGAGCAGTACTTC
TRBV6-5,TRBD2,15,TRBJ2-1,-,CASSYGLAAYNEQFF,TGTGCCAGCAGCTACGGACTAGCGGCCTACAATGAGCAGTTCTTC
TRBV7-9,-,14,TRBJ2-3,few,CASSSGAHTDTQYF,TGTGCCAGCAGTTCAGGGGCGCACACAGATACGCAGTATTTT
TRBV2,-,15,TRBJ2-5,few,CASSERTTGQETQYF,TGTGCCAGCAGTGAACGGACAACCGGCCAAGAGACCCAGTACTTC
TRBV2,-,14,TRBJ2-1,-,CASSQDSSYNEQFF,TGTGCCAGCAGTCAGGACAGCTCCTACAATGAGCAGTTCTTC